The 25 T cell receptor beta chains given below trace back to one sample, sequenced in a study of graft-versus-host responses after intestinal transplantation. The antigens for these receptors are not known. Sequencing was performed with immunoSEQ multiplex PCR; in TCRdb, only in-frame clones are kept and a portion is missing. The sample has approximately 70,000 clones, 89% seen once; the top ten hold nearly 2.5%. The starting material was unstimulated CD8+ T cells sorted from spleen or lymph node cells, obtained before intestinal transplant. These receptors all stem from a human donor who received an intestinal transplant.

This chain connects TRBV27 to TRBJ2-5; D gene ambiguous. The germline CDR1 and CDR2 sequences are MNHEY and SMNVEV (reference sequence). The CDR3 is 15 residues long. Trimming pared 7 bases from V and 0 bases from J, leaving 15 bases between. The CDR3 protein is CASTPLGQYQETQYF. CDR3 sequence (DNA): TGTGCCAGCACCCCCCTAGGCCAGTACCAAGAGACCCAGTACTTC.

This clone appeared a single time. This chain uses TRBV28 with TRBJ2-7, with unresolved D. The CDR3 runs 13 residues. Trimming took off 6 bases at V and 2 bases at J, with 11 bases between the two ends. In germline, CDR1 is MDHEN, CDR2 SYDVKM. CDR3 coding DNA: TGTGCCAGCAGGACTTTCAGAACCTACGAGCAGTACTTC. The encoded protein is CASRTFRTYEQYF.

The chain carries TRBV27 and TRBJ2-1; D is uncertain. The germline gives CDR1 MNHEY, CDR2 SMNVEV (reference sequence). The V and J ends lost 4 bases and 0 bases respectively, with 4 bases between them. The CDR3 spans 13 residues. The chain's CDR3 is CASSSRSYNEQFF. CDR3 DNA: TGTGCCAGCAGTTCCCGCTCCTACAATGAGCAGTTCTTC.

This rearrangement joins TRBV2 to TRBJ2-3; possible D gene TRBD2, 5 bases. Trimming removed 8 bases at V and 2 bases at J, with 23 bases between. This CDR3 contains 17 residues. Germline V CDR1 and CDR2: SNHLY, FYNNEI. The CDR3 reads CASGWESGRWDTDTQYF. CDR3 bases: TGTGCCAGCGGATGGGAGTCGGGGAGATGGGACACAGATACGCAGTATTTT.

This clone occurred once. This chain joins TRBV15 and TRBJ2-1, with TRBD2 as a possible D gene (5 bases). Deletions cut 3 bases from V and 8 bases from J, with 17 bases between. This CDR3 is 15 amino acids long. Per the germline V gene, CDR1 is LNHNV and CDR2 is YYDKDF (reference sequence). Here the CDR3 reads CATSRLAPPRDEQFF. CDR3 DNA sequence: TGTGCCACCAGCAGGCTAGCCCCTCCTAGGGATGAGCAGTTCTTC.

V and J are TRBV7-9 and TRBJ2-7; the match to TRBD2 covers 16 bases. V shed 4 bases, J shed 2 bases, and the junction held 8 bases outside the gene matches. Germline CDR1 and CDR2: SEHNR and FQNEAQ (reference sequence). This CDR3 comprises 18 residues. The CDR3 DNA follows: TGTGCCAGCAGCTCTAGGTCCGGGACTAGCGGGGGGGCCTACGAGCAGTACTTC. It is translated as CASSSRSGTSGGAYEQYF. Together with reference TRBV7-9 and TRBJ2-7, the CDR3 gives the full variable domain: DTGVSQNPRHKITKRGQNVTFRCDPISEHNRLYWYRQTLGQGPEFLTYFQNEAQLEKSRLLSDRFSAERPKGSFSTLEIQRTEQGDSAMYLCASSSRSGTSGGAYEQYFGPGTRLTVT.

Concerning this clone: Because the CDR3's place on the DNA is in doubt, the DNA is left out and the CDR3 is given as listed by TCRdb. The V gene is TRBV27, the J gene TRBJ1-1. CDR1 and CDR2 from the germline V gene are MNHEY and SMNVEV (reference sequence). The CDR3 spans 13 amino acids, including both terminal residues. CDR3 residues: CASSSSFPGGAFF.

This chain uses TRBV25-1 with TRBJ2-1; D is possibly TRBD1 (5 bases). Per germline, CDR1 MGHDK and CDR2 SYGVNS. The CDR3 totals 16 residues. With 1 base removed from V and 6 bases from J, the gap between germline ends came to 16 bases. DNA for the CDR3: TGTGCCAGCAGTGAATTGGGGCAGGTGGTACCCAATGAGCAGTTCTTC. Translation: CASSELGQVVPNEQFF.

V usage is TRBV4-1 and J usage is TRBJ2-7; tentatively, D is TRBD2 (5 bases). This CDR3 region has 15 residues. Trimming shortened V by 0 bases and J by 5 bases, and 14 bases separated the two germline ends. From germline, CDR1 is MGHRA and CDR2 YSYEKL. Here the CDR3 reads CASSQEEGRGHEQYF. The DNA of the CDR3 is TGCGCCAGCAGCCAAGAAGAGGGTCGAGGCCACGAGCAGTACTTC.

V and J are TRBV5-1 and TRBJ2-1, with TRBD2 as a possible D gene (5 bases). The germline V and J ends were trimmed by 9 bases and 9 bases, with 19 bases remaining between them. Per germline, CDR1 SGHRS and CDR2 YFSETQ. This CDR3 spans 13 amino acids. CDR3 coding DNA: TGCGCCACCTCACTAGGAGAGGCGGGTGAGCAGTTCTTC. It is translated as CATSLGEAGEQFF. The complete variable domain, with remaining parts taken from reference TRBV5-1 and TRBJ2-1, reads KAGVTQTPRYLIKTRGQQVTLSCSPISGHRSVSWYQQTPGQGLQFLFEYFSETQRNKGNFPGRFSGRQFSNSRSEMNVSTLELGDSALYLCATSLGEAGEQFFGPGTRLTVL.

This clone was seen a few times. This chain links TRBV28 with TRBJ2-6; D perhaps matches TRBD1 (5 bases). Between the trimmed V and J ends, which lost 10 bases and 1 base, there was a span of 17 bases. This CDR3 has 16 amino acids. Per germline, CDR1 MDHEN and CDR2 SYDVKM. The CDR3 nucleotides are TGTGCCACCTCTTGGGGCACCACTTCTGGGGCCAACGTCCTGACTTTC. Translated, it gives CATSWGTTSGANVLTF.

The chain recombines TRBV27 with TRBJ1-4; no reliable D call. V was clipped by 0 bases and J by 3 bases, with 14 bases between them. The CDR3 is made up of 17 amino acids. Germline V gives CDR1 MNHEY, CDR2 SMNVEV (reference sequence). The CDR3 reads CASSLSGRGRANEKLFF. For the CDR3, the DNA is TGTGCCAGCAGTTTATCGGGTCGAGGGAGGGCTAATGAAAAACTGTTTTTT. Variable domain in full (rest from reference TRBV27 and TRBJ1-4): EAQVTQNPRYLITVTGKKLTVTCSQNMNHEYMSWYRQDPGLGLRQIYYSMNVEVTDKGDVPEGYKVSRKEKRNFPLILESPSPNQTSLYFCASSLSGRGRANEKLFFGSGTQLSVL.

The chain employs TRBV9 and TRBJ2-1, with D maybe TRBD2 (6 bases). The length of the CDR3 is 14 residues. Germline V gene data show CDR1 as SGDLS and CDR2 as YYNGEE. Trimming shortened V by 0 bases and J by 6 bases, and 10 bases separated the two germline ends. CDR3 residues: CASSVVDGSNEQFF. The CDR3 nucleotides read TGTGCCAGCAGCGTAGTCGACGGGAGCAATGAGCAGTTCTTC.

The rearrangement links TRBV9 to TRBJ2-2; 9 bases fit TRBD2. Germline V gene sequence: CDR1 SGDLS, CDR2 YYNGEE. The CDR3 covers 16 residues. V shed 3 bases, J shed 4 bases, and the junction held 7 bases outside the gene matches. The CDR3 reads CASSGSGRGGTGELFF. For the CDR3, the DNA is TGTGCCAGCAGCGGTAGCGGGAGAGGGGGCACCGGGGAGCTGTTTTTT.

The chain joins TRBV9 to TRBJ2-6; D perhaps matches TRBD2 (7 bases). This CDR3 region has 16 residues. Germline assignment: CDR1 SGDLS and CDR2 YYNGEE. The germline V and J ends were trimmed by 0 bases and 3 bases, with 10 bases remaining between them. The CDR3 spells CASSVVGGVGANVLTF. CDR3 nucleotide sequence: TGTGCCAGCAGCGTAGTAGGGGGGGTTGGGGCCAACGTCCTGACTTTC.

J is TRBJ1-4 and V is TRBV9; D is perhaps TRBD1 (6 bases). Trimming stripped 4 bases from V and 8 bases from J, with 21 bases between. Germline V gene lookup returns CDR1 SGDLS and CDR2 YYNGEE. The CDR3 runs to 16 residues. The DNA for the CDR3 is TGTGCCAGCAGCCCCGACGCGGGGGGCGTTAGGGAAAAACTGTTTTTT. It specifies CASSPDAGGVREKLFF.

The rearrangement uses TRBV7-6 and TRBJ2-1; the match to TRBD2 covers 7 bases. Trimming removed 5 bases from V and 5 bases from J; junction bases left unmatched: 12. The CDR3 consists of 16 residues. Germline V gene sequence: CDR1 SGHVS, CDR2 FNYEAQ. The CDR3 DNA is TGTGCCAGCAGCCCAAGAGGGCTAGCGGAGAACAATGAGCAGTTCTTC. It specifies CASSPRGLAENNEQFF.

The chain couples TRBV9 to TRBJ1-3; no firm D call. Looked up from germline, CDR1 is SGDLS and CDR2 is YYNGEE. V lost 4 bases and J lost 1, with 9 bases in between. The CDR3 loop spans 14 amino acids. The CDR3 DNA is TGTGCCAGCAGCCCCTCCAGTTCTGGAAACACCATATATTTT. It codes for CASSPSSSGNTIYF.

The chain employs TRBV6-6 and TRBJ2-7; D is undetermined. Germline CDR1 MNHNY, CDR2 SVGAGI (reference sequence). Trimming cost V 6 bases and J 0 bases, with 6 bases left between them. This CDR3 has 12 amino acids. As DNA, the CDR3 is TGTGCCAGCAGCCACAGCTCCTACGAGCAGTACTTC. Amino acid sequence: CASSHSSYEQYF.

J is TRBJ2-3 and V is TRBV9; a possible D gene is TRBD2 (6 bases). This CDR3 is built from 14 residues. V shed 0 bases and J shed 4 bases, with 9 bases lying between them. Germline V lookup: CDR1 SGDLS, CDR2 YYNGEE. The CDR3 nucleotides read TGTGCCAGCAGCGTAGTTAGCGGCGCAGATACGCAGTATTTT. Translating gives CASSVVSGADTQYF.

This sequence joins TRBV27 and TRBJ2-3; a possible D gene is TRBD2 (6 bases). The CDR3 extends over 16 amino acids. V lost 2 bases and J 2 bases, leaving 14 bases between the germline ends. The germline V gene has CDR1 MNHEY and CDR2 SMNVEV (reference sequence). CDR3 nucleotides: TGTGCCAGCAGTTTAGACCAGGGAGGCGTCACAGATACGCAGTATTTT. This translates into CASSLDQGGVTDTQYF.

The J gene is TRBJ1-2, the V gene TRBV5-1; D not resolved. The CDR3 loop spans 14 amino acids. The germline V gene has CDR1 SGHRS and CDR2 YFSETQ. Trimming took off 1 base at V and 4 bases at J, with 11 bases between the two ends. The CDR3 region has the DNA TGCGCCAGCAGCTTGTACAGACTAACCTATGGCTACACCTTC. Amino acid sequence: CASSLYRLTYGYTF.

This chain uses TRBV28 with TRBJ1-1; D perhaps matches TRBD1 (5 bases). Germline V gives CDR1 MDHEN, CDR2 SYDVKM. The ends were cut back, 3 bases at V and 4 bases at J, with 12 bases in the middle. This CDR3 is 14 amino acids long. The CDR3 DNA reads TGTGCCAGCAGTTTTTGGACATTTCCCACTGAAGCTTTCTTT. This codes for CASSFWTFPTEAFF.

The V call is TRBV28, the J call TRBJ2-1; no definite D call. The ends were cut back, 7 bases at V and 3 bases at J, with 7 bases in the middle. The CDR3 loop spans 12 amino acids. Germline V gene lookup returns CDR1 MDHEN and CDR2 SYDVKM. CDR3 region: CASNPGYNEQFF. DNA for the CDR3: TGTGCCAGCAACCCCGGCTACAATGAGCAGTTCTTC.

This clone was observed a single time. The V call is TRBV5-4, the J call TRBJ1-2; D remains ambiguous. Germline V lookup: CDR1 SGHNT, CDR2 YYREEE (reference sequence). The CDR3 has 14 residues. Trimming cost V 1 base and J 2 bases, with 9 bases left between them. This chain's CDR3 is CASSLQFRNYGYTF. CDR3 bases: TGTGCCAGCAGCTTGCAGTTCAGGAACTATGGCTACACCTTC.